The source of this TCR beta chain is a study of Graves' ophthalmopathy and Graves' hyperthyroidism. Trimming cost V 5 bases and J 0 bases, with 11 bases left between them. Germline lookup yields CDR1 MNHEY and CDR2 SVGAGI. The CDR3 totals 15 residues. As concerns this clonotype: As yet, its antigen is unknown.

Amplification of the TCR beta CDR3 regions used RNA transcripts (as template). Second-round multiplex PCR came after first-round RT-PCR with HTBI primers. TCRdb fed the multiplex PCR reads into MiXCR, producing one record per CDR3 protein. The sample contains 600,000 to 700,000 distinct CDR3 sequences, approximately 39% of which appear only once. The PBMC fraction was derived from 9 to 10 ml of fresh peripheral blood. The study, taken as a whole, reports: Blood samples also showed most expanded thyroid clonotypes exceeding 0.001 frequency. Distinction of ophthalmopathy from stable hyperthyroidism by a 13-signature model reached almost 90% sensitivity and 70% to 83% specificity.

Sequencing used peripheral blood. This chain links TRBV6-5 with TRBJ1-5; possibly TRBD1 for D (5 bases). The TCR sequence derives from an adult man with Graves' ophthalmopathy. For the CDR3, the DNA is TGTGCCAGCAGTCTACGACAGCATAGCAATCAGCCCCAGCATTTT. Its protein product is CASSLRQHSNQPQHF.